The next 13 T cell receptor beta chains were all read from a single sample in a study of CD8 T cells in Susac syndrome. After extraction with the RNeasy kit, about 0.45 to 1 ug of the RNA was reverse transcribed using random hexamers. TCRdb passed the immunoSEQ multiplex PCR reads through MiXCR, listing each CDR3 protein once. Of about 210,000 distinct CDR3 sequences detected, 95% appear once; the ten largest clones hold roughly 0.1%. Source material: CD4+ T cells from PBMCs. The receptor set was obtained from a human donor with multiple sclerosis.

V is TRBV9 and J is TRBJ2-7; 9 bases are a match to TRBD1. Germline trimming cut 0 bases from V and 5 bases from J; bases unmatched to any gene: 3. This CDR3 contains 14 residues. CDR1 SGDLS and CDR2 YYNGEE come from the germline V gene. CDR3 residues: CASSVEGQGNEQYF. The CDR3 DNA reads as TGTGCCAGCAGCGTAGAAGGACAGGGGAACGAGCAGTACTTC.

The CDR3 DNA reads as TGCAGTGCGCCCGGGACAGGGGCCGAGACCCAGTACTTC. Amino acids: CSAPGTGAETQYF. The V call is TRBV20-1, the J call TRBJ2-5; 10 nucleotides align to TRBD1. Trimming took 6 bases from V and 5 from J; bases not matched to a gene: 6. This CDR3 has 13 amino acids. Germline V CDR1 and CDR2: DFQATT, SNEGSKA (reference sequence).

V and J are TRBV3-1 and TRBJ1-2; D gene uncertain. The CDR3 is made up of 15 amino acids. Germline CDR1 is LGHDT and CDR2 is YNNKEL (reference sequence). V was trimmed by 0 bases and J by 8 bases, leaving 16 bases between them. The CDR3 bases are TGTGCCAGCAGCCAAGATCGGCACCCGGCGAGAGGCTACACCTTC. Its protein product is CASSQDRHPARGYTF.

V is TRBV29-1 and J is TRBJ2-7; D is unresolved. The V end was cut by 2 bases, the J end by 0 bases, with 11 bases between. The germline V gene encodes CDR1 SQVTM and CDR2 ANQGSEA. The length of the CDR3 is 14 residues. CDR3 bases: TGCAGCGTTGAACTTGGCGGTAGCTCCTACGAGCAGTACTTC. It encodes CSVELGGSSYEQYF.

This chain links TRBV29-1 with TRBJ2-3; 8 bases map to TRBD1. The CDR3 is made up of 13 amino acids. J gave up 8 bases and V 4 bases, and 8 bases lay outside the gene matches. The germline V gene encodes CDR1 SQVTM and CDR2 ANQGSEA. This CDR3 reads CSVGLTDRGTQYF. Written as DNA, the CDR3 is TGCAGCGTTGGGCTAACCGACAGGGGTACGCAGTATTTT.

The sample holds one count of this clonotype. The genes are TRBV24-1 and TRBJ2-4, with D tentatively TRBD2 (5 bases). Germline V gene lookup returns CDR1 KGHDR and CDR2 SFDVKD. CDR3 length: 15 residues. The ends were cut back, 2 bases at V and 5 bases at J, with 12 bases in the middle. This CDR3 reads CATSDSSRAENIQYF. CDR3 nucleotide sequence: TGTGCCACCAGTGATTCATCCAGAGCGGAAAACATTCAGTACTTC.

The chain uses TRBV20-1 and TRBJ2-7; 8 bases match TRBD2. Germline loops: CDR1 DFQATT, CDR2 SNEGSKA (reference sequence). The ends lost 3 bases at V and 4 bases at J; junction bases unmatched: 11. This CDR3 comprises 15 residues. For the CDR3, the DNA is TGCAGTGCTAGTAGGCGGAGCGGGAGTGGGTACGAGCAGTACTTC. Translated, it gives CSASRRSGSGYEQYF.

This chain joins TRBV3-1 and TRBJ2-3; D may be TRBD1 (6 bases). Trimming shortened V by 0 bases and J by 6 bases, and 13 bases separated the two germline ends. The CDR3 loop spans 15 amino acids. Germline CDR1 reads LGHDT; CDR2 reads YNNKEL (reference sequence). In nucleotides, the CDR3 is TGTGCCAGCAGCCAAGATTGGTCCCAGGGGGATACGCAGTATTTT. This encodes CASSQDWSQGDTQYF.

This clonotype was seen only once. The V call is TRBV5-1, the J call TRBJ2-7; D ambiguous. The germline V gene encodes CDR1 SGHRS and CDR2 YFSETQ. The germline V and J ends were trimmed by 4 bases and 4 bases, with 15 bases remaining between them. The CDR3 is made up of 14 amino acids. The CDR3 DNA reads TGCGCCAGCAGCACGAACCCAAGACAATACGAGCAGTACTTC. Protein product: CASSTNPRQYEQYF.

The chain uses TRBV6-1 and TRBJ2-3; 12 nucleotides align to TRBD2. V gave up 5 bases and J gave up 6 bases; unmatched junction bases: 6. The CDR3 is made up of 15 amino acids. CDR1 is MNHNS and CDR2 is SASEGT in the germline V gene. The DNA for the CDR3 is TGTGCCAGCAGTCCCCTAGCGGGAGGGCTCGATACGCAGTATTTT. Protein product: CASSPLAGGLDTQYF.

The chain uses TRBV7-3 and TRBJ2-3; TRBD2 might be the D (6 bases). V was cut by 2 bases and J by 2 bases, with 11 bases left in between. Germline lookup yields CDR1 SGHTA and CDR2 FQGTGA. The CDR3 has 15 amino acids. The CDR3 spells CASSLGGAPTDTQYF. CDR3 bases: TGTGCCAGCAGCTTAGGCGGGGCCCCCACAGATACGCAGTATTTT.

Written as DNA, the CDR3 is TGCAGTGCTGTAGACAGGGTGGGAACCGGGGAGCTGTTTTTT. Translation gives CSAVDRVGTGELFF. The chain carries TRBV20-1 and TRBJ2-2; TRBD1 agrees at 7 bases. CDR1 is DFQATT and CDR2 is SNEGSKA in the germline V gene (reference sequence). V shed 5 bases, J shed 5 bases, and the junction held 8 bases outside the gene matches. This CDR3 region has 14 residues.

This chain joins TRBV29-1 and TRBJ1-4; D uncertain. The CDR3 is 11 residues long. V was shortened by 6 bases and J by 7 bases, with 9 bases between the two germline ends. Germline V gene lookup returns CDR1 SQVTM and CDR2 ANQGSEA. Here the CDR3 reads CSVTDREKLFF. CDR3 coding DNA: TGCAGCGTGACGGACCGTGAAAAACTGTTTTTT.